Only a few counts were recorded for the clone carrying this T cell receptor (beta chain). Its antigen is unknown. Looked up from germline, CDR1 is SGDLS and CDR2 is YYNGEE. The CDR3 is made up of 15 amino acids. Trimming removed 4 bases at V and 3 bases at J, with 11 bases between. The data belong to a study of cytomegalovirus exposure and HLA in healthy donors. The PCR used 60 Vbeta and 13 Jbeta primers. TCRdb's copy holds only in-frame clones and misses some; the assay was immunoSEQ multiplex PCR. Of approximately 300,000 clones in the sample, 80% were seen once. The study's findings and limits: Earlier analysis found most TCR beta V segments productive about 87% or about 30% of the time.

The chain combines TRBV9 with TRBJ2-6; D is perhaps TRBD2 (5 bases). The clonotype comes from a girl aged 2-10 years in good health and CMV-seronegative. The sequenced sample consisted of PBMCs. Here the CDR3 reads CASSPSGIGANVLTF. The CDR3 DNA is TGTGCCAGCAGCCCTTCGGGGATTGGGGCCAACGTCCTGACTTTC.